These T cell receptor beta chains were read from a single sample in a study of human T cells and chemical hapten exposure. TCRdb re-called the RACE reads through MiXCR, storing one row per CDR3 protein. The profile shows under 300,000 distinct CDR3 sequences, 7.7% of them singletons. Sequencing used whole blood, obtained in connection with sensitization to the hapten diphenylcyclopropenone (DPC). These receptors came from a man aged 18 to 29 with alopecia areata. Some clones in this sample may be carry-over from other donors' samples. Both conserved end residues are part of each CDR3. Each record gives: clone size, D gene, V gene, J gene, CDR3 DNA, CDR3 protein. D genes are given only for firm matches. A clone size is listed for some rows: how often the clone was seen (once, few, many), or a class if it is expanded.

few	TRBD1	TRBV12-3/TRBV12-4	TRBJ1-2	TGTGCCAGCAGGCCTCCGGGACAGAAGGCCGGAGCTGGCTACACCTTC	CASRPPGQKAGAGYTF
many	-	TRBV20-1	TRBJ2-3	TGCAGTGCAACACAGGCCCTGATAACAGATACGCAGTATTTT	CSATQALITDTQYF
-	-	TRBV3-1	TRBJ2-7	TGTGCCAGCAGCCAAGGGCCGGGACGCAACGAGCAGTACTTC	CASSQGPGRNEQYF
many	-	TRBV12-3/TRBV12-4	TRBJ2-1	TGTGCCAGCAGTTTAGGGGCTTGGGGGCGAGAGCAGTTCTTC	CASSLGAWGREQFF
-	TRBD1	TRBV14	TRBJ1-2	TGTGCCAGCAGCCGAGGAGGGACAGGGAAGGCCTACACCTTC	CASSRGGTGKAYTF
few	-	TRBV6-1	TRBJ1-5	TGTGCCAGCAGTGGACAGATCAATCAGCCCCAGCATTTT	CASSGQINQPQHF
many	TRBD1	TRBV12-3/TRBV12-4	TRBJ1-1	TGTGCCAGCAGTTTCGGAACAGGGGGAGGGTACACTGAAGCTTTCTTT	CASSFGTGGGYTEAFF
few	-	TRBV7-7	TRBJ1-5	TGTGCCAGCACCCGACCGACAGTTAATCAGCCCCAGCATTTT	CASTRPTVNQPQHF
many	-	TRBV27	TRBJ1-4	TGTGCCAGCAGTTTATCGCAGGGTTCGAATGAAAAACTGTTTTTT	CASSLSQGSNEKLFF
many	-	TRBV4-1	TRBJ1-3	TGCGCCAGCAGCCAAGGGGACCTCCCGGATATAGACACCATATATTTT	CASSQGDLPDIDTIYF
many	TRBD1	TRBV29-1	TRBJ2-7	TGCAGCGTGAAGACGTATGGACAGGGTGATTCCTACGAGCAGTACTTC	CSVKTYGQGDSYEQYF
-	-	TRBV5-5	TRBJ2-5	TGTGCCAGCAGCTTTGGAGCCCAATCCACGGAGACCCAGTACTTC	CASSFGAQSTETQYF
few	TRBD2	TRBV7-8	TRBJ2-1	TGTGCCAGCAGCCCCATCGGGTTTGAGCGGGGGGTTAACAATGAGCAGTTCTTC	CASSPIGFERGVNNEQFF
-	TRBD1	TRBV20-1	TRBJ1-5	TGCAGTGCTAGAGATCCCAGGGGGCTCGATCAGCCCCAGCATTTT	CSARDPRGLDQPQHF
-	-	TRBV20-1	TRBJ1-2	TGCAGTGCTGTCCCGCCCGAACTCATATATGGCTACACCTTC	CSAVPPELIYGYTF
-	-	TRBV7-9	TRBJ2-3	TGTGCCAGCAGCTCATGGACAGAGCACCGCACAGATACGCAGTATTTT	CASSSWTEHRTDTQYF
many	-	TRBV5-1	TRBJ2-3	TGCGCCAGCAGCTCGGGGCCCAGCACAGATACGCAGTATTTT	CASSSGPSTDTQYF
few	-	TRBV7-2	TRBJ2-6	TGTGCCAGCAGCCGTGGGCCGGGTTCTGGGGCCAACGTCCTGACTTTC	CASSRGPGSGANVLTF
-	TRBD1	TRBV6-5	TRBJ1-6	TGTGCCAGCAGTACTAGACAGGGCAGCTCCTATAATTCACCCCTCCACTTT	CASSTRQGSSYNSPLHF
-	TRBD1	TRBV10-3	TRBJ1-4	TGTGCCATCAGTGAAACGGGACAGGCCAATGAAAAACTGTTTTTT	CAISETGQANEKLFF
many	-	TRBV7-9	TRBJ2-5	TGTGCCAGCAGCTGGAGGGACATCCAAGAGACCCAGTACTTC	CASSWRDIQETQYF
-	-	TRBV11-2	TRBJ2-2	TGTGCCAGCAGCTTTCTCTCGGACACCGGGGAGCTGTTTTTT	CASSFLSDTGELFF
few	TRBD1	TRBV29-1	TRBJ2-3	TGCAGCGATTGGGACAGGTCAAGCACAGATACGCAGTATTTT	CSDWDRSSTDTQYF
few	TRBD1	TRBV11-2	TRBJ2-5	TGTGCCAGCAGCTACGCCGTACAGGGGTCCGGGGAGACCCAGTACTTC	CASSYAVQGSGETQYF
few	TRBD1	TRBV4-3	TRBJ1-1	TGCGCCAGCAGCCAAGCAGGGGGCGGGTGGGGTGAAGCTTTCTTT	CASSQAGGGWGEAFF
-	-	TRBV18	TRBJ1-2	TGTGCCAGCTCACCGGGCAGGGGAGCGGATGGCTACACCTTC	CASSPGRGADGYTF